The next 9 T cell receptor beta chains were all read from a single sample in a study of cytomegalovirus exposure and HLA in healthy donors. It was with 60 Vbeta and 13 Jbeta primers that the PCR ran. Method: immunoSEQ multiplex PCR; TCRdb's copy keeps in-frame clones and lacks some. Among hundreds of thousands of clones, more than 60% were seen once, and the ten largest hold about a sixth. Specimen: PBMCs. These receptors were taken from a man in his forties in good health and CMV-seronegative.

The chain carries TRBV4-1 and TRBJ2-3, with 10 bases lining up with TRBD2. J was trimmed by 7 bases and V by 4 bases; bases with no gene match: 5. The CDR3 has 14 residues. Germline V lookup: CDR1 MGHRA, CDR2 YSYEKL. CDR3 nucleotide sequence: TGCGCCAGCAGCCCTCTAGCGGGGGAAAATACGCAGTATTTT. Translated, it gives CASSPLAGENTQYF.

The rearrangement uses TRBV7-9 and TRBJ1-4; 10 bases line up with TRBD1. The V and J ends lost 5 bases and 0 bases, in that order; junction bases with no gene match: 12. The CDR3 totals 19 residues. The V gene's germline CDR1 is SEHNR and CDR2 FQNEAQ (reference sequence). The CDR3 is CASSPHATGGVATNEKLFF. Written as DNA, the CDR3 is TGTGCCAGCAGCCCCCACGCGACAGGGGGCGTCGCAACTAATGAAAAACTGTTTTTT.

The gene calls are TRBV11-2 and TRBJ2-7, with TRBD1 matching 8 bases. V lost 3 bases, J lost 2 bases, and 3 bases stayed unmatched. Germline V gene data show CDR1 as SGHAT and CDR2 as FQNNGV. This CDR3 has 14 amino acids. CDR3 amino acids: CASSFGTGTYEQYF. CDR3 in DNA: TGTGCCAGCAGCTTCGGGACAGGAACCTACGAGCAGTACTTC.

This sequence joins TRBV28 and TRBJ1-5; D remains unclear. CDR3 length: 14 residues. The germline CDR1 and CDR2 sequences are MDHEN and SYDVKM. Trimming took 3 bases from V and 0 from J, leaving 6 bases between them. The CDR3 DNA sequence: TGTGCCAGCAGTTTCCGGAGTAGCAATCAGCCCCAGCATTTT. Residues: CASSFRSSNQPQHF.

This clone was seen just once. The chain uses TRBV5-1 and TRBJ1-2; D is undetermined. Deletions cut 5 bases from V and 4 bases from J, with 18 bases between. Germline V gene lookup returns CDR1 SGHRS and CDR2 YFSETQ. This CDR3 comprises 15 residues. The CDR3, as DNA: TGCGCCAGCAGAGAGCAACCCTATCCATTCTATGGCTACACCTTC. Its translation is CASREQPYPFYGYTF.

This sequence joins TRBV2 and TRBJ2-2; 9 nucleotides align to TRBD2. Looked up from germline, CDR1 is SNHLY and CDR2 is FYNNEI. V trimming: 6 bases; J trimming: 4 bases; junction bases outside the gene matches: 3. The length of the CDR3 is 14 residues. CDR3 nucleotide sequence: TGTGCCAGCAGGGCGGGGGGGACCACCGGGGAGCTGTTTTTT. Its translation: CASRAGGTTGELFF.

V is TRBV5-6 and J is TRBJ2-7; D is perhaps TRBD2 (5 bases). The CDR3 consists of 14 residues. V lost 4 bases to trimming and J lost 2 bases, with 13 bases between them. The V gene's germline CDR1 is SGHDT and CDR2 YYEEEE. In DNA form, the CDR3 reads TGTGCCAGCAGCCCAAACGAGCGGCCCTACGAGCAGTACTTC. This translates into CASSPNERPYEQYF.

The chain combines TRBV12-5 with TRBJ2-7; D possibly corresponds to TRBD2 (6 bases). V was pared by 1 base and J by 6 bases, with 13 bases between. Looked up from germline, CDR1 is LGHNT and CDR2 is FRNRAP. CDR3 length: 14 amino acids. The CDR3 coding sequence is TGTGCTAGTGGTTTGGGGACCGGGAGCGGCGAGCAGTACTTC. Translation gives CASGLGTGSGEQYF.

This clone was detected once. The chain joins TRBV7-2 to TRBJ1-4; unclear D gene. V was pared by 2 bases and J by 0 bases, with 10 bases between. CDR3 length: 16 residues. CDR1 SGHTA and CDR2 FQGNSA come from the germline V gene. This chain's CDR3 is CASSLIAAPTNEKLFF. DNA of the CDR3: TGTGCCAGCAGCTTAATCGCGGCGCCAACTAATGAAAAACTGTTTTTT.